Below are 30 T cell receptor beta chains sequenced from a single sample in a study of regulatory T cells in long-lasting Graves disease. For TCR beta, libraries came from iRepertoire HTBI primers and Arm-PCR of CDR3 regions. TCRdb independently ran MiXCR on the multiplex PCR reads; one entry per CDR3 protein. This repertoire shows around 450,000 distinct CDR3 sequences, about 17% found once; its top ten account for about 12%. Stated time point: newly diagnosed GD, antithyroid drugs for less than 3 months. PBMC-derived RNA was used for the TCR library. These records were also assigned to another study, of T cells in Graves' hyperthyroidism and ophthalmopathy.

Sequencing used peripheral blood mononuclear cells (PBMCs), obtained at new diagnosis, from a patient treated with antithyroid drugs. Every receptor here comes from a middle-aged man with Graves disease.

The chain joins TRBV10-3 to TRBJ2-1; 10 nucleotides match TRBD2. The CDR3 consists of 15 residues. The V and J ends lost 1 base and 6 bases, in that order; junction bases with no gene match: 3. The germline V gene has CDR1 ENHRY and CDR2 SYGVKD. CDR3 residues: CAISEYGLAVNEQFF. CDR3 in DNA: TGTGCCATCAGTGAGTACGGACTAGCGGTCAATGAGCAGTTCTTC.

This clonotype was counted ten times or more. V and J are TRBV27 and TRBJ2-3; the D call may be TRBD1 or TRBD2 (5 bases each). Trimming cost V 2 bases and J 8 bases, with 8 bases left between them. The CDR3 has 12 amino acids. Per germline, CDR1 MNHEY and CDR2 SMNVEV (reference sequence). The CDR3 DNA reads TGTGCCAGCAGTTTACCGAGGGGTACGCAGTATTTT. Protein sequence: CASSLPRGTQYF.

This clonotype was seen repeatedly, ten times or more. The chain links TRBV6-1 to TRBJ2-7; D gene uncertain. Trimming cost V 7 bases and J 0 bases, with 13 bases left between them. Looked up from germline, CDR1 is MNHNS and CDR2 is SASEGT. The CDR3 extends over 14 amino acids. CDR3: CASIPSRSSYEQYF. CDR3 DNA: TGTGCCAGCATTCCCAGTAGATCCTCCTACGAGCAGTACTTC.

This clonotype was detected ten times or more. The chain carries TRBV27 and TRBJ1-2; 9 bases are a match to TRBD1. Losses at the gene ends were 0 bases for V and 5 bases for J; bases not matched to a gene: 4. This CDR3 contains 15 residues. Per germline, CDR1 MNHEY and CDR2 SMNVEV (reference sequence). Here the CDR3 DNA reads TGTGCCAGCAGTTTATCAGGACAGGGGACTTATGGCTACACCTTC. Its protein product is CASSLSGQGTYGYTF.

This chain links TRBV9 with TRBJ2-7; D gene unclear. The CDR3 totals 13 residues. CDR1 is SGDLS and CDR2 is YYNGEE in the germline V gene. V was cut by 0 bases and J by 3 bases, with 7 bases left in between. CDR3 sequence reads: CASSVGKGYEQYF. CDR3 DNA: TGTGCCAGCAGCGTAGGAAAGGGCTACGAGCAGTACTTC. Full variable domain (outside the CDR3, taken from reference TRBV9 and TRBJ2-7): DSGVTQTPKHLITATGQRVTLRCSPRSGDLSVYWYQQSLDQGLQFLIQYYNGEERAKGNILERFSAQQFPDLHSELNLSSLELGDSALYFCASSVGKGYEQYFGPGTRLTVT.

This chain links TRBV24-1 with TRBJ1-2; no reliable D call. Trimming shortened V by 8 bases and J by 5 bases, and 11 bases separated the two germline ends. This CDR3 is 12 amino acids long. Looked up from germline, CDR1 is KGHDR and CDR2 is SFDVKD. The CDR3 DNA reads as TGTGCCACCACCGTAGGAGTGTATGGCTACACCTTC. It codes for CATTVGVYGYTF.

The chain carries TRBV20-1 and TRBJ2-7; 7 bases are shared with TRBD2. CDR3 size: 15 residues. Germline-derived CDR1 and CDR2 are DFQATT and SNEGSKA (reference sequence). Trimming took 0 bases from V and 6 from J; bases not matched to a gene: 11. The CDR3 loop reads CSARDLGEGSAEQYF. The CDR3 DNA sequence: TGCAGTGCTAGAGATCTGGGGGAGGGCTCAGCCGAGCAGTACTTC.

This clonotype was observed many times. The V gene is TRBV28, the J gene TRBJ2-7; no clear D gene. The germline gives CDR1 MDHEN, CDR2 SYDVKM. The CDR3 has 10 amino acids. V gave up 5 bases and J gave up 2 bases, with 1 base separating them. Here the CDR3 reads CASSTYEQYF. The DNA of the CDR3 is TGTGCCAGCAGTACCTACGAGCAGTACTTC.

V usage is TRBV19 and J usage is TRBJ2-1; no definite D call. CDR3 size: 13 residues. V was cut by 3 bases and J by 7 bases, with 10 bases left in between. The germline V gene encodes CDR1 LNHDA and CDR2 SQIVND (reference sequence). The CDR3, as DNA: TGTGCCAGTAGTATTGAACTAACTAATGAGCAGTTCTTC. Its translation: CASSIELTNEQFF. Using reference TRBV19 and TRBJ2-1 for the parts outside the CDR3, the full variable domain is DGGITQSPKYLFRKEGQNVTLSCEQNLNHDAMYWYRQDPGQGLRLIYYSQIVNDFQKGDIAEGYSVSREKKESFPLTVTSAQKNPTAFYLCASSIELTNEQFFGPGTRLTVL.

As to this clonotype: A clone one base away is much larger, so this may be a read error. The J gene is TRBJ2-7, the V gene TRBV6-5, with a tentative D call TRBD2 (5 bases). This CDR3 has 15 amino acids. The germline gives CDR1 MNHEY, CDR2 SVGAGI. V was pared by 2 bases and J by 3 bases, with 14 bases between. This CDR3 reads CASSYVRPAVYEQYF. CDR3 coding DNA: TGTGCCAGCAGTTACGTCCGTCCAGCGGTCTACGAGCAGTACTTC.

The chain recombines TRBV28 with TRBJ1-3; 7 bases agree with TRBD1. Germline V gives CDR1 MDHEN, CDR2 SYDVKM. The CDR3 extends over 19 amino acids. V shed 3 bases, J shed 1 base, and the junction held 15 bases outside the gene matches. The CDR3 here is CASSLTGTDVSYSGNTIYF. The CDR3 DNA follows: TGTGCCAGCAGTTTGACCGGGACAGATGTTAGTTATTCTGGAAACACCATATATTTT.

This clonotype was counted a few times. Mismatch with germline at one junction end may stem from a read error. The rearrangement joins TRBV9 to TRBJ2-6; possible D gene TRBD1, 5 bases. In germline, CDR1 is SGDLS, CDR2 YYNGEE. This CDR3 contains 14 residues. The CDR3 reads CASSGTSGANALTF. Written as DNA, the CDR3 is TGTGCCAGCAGCGGGACCTCTGGGGCCAACGCCCTGACTTTC.

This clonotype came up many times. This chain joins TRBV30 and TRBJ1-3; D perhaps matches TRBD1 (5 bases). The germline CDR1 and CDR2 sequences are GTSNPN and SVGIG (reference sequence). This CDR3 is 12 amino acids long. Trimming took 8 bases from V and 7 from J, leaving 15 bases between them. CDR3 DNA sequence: TGTGCCCACGGGGAGGGGCACAACACCATATATTTT. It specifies CAHGEGHNTIYF. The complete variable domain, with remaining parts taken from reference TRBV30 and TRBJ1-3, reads SQTIHQWPATLVQPVGSPLSLECTVEGTSNPNLYWYRQAAGRGLQLLFYSVGIGQISSEVPQNLSASRPQDRQFILSSKKLLLSDSGFYLCAHGEGHNTIYFGEGSWLTVV.

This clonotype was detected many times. This CDR3 reads CSATGQGGSYEQYF. The CDR3 region has the DNA TGCAGTGCTACCGGACAGGGCGGCTCCTACGAGCAGTACTTC. The chain couples TRBV20-1 to TRBJ2-7; 8 bases agree with TRBD1. Trimming at V came to 4 bases and at J to 0 bases, leaving 5 bases not matched to a gene. CDR1 DFQATT and CDR2 SNEGSKA come from the germline V gene (reference sequence). This CDR3 is 14 amino acids long.

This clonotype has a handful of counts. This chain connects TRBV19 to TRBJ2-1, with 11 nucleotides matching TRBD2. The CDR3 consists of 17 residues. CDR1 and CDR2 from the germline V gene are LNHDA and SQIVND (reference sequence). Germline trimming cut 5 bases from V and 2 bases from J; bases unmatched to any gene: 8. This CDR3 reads CASSAITSGSPYNEQFF. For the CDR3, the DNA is TGTGCCAGTAGTGCGATAACTAGCGGGAGCCCCTACAATGAGCAGTTCTTC. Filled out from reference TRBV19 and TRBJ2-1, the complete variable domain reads DGGITQSPKYLFRKEGQNVTLSCEQNLNHDAMYWYRQDPGQGLRLIYYSQIVNDFQKGDIAEGYSVSREKKESFPLTVTSAQKNPTAFYLCASSAITSGSPYNEQFFGPGTRLTVL.

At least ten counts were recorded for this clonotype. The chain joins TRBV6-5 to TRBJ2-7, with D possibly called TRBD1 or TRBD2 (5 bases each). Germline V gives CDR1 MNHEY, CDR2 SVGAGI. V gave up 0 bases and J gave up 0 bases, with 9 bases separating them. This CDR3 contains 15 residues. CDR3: CASSYSFGGSYEQYF. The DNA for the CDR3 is TGTGCCAGCAGTTACTCATTTGGGGGCTCCTACGAGCAGTACTTC.

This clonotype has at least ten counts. CDR3 in DNA: TGTGCCAGCAGTTTAGTCGCCGCGAACACTGAAGCTTTCTTT. As protein: CASSLVAANTEAFF. The rearrangement joins TRBV27 to TRBJ1-1, with no clear D. This CDR3 region has 14 residues. Trimming pared 2 bases from V and 1 base from J, leaving 8 bases between. Germline CDR1 MNHEY, CDR2 SMNVEV (reference sequence).

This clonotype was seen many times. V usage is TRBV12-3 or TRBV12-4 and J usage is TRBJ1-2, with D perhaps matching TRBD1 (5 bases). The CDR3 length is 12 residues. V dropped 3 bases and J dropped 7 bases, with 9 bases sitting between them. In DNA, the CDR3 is TGTGCCAGCAGTTTGGGGCAGACTGGCTACACCTTC. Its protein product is CASSLGQTGYTF.

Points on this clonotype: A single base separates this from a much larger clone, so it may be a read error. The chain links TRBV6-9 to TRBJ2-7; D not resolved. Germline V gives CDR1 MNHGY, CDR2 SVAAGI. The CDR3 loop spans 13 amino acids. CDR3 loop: CASSYGVTYERYF. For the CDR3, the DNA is TGTGCCAGCAGTTATGGGGTCACCTACGAGCGGTACTTC.

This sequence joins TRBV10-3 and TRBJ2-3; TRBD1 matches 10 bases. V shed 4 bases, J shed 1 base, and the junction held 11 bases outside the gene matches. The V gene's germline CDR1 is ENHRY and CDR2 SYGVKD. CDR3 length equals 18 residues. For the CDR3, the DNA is TGTGCCATCAGTGGTATAAACGTCGGGACAGGGGGCACAGATACGCAGTATTTT. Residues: CAISGINVGTGGTDTQYF.

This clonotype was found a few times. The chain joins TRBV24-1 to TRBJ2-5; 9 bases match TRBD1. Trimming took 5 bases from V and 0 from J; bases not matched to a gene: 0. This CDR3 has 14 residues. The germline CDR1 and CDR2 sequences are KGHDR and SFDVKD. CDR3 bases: TGTGCCACCAGTGGACAGGGGGACCAAGAGACCCAGTACTTC. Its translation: CATSGQGDQETQYF.

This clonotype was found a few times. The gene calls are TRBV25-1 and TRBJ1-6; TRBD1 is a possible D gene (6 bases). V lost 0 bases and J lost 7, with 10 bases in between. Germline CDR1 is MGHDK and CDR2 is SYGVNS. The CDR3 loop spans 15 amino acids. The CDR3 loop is CASSEYKGVNSPLHF. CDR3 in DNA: TGTGCCAGCAGTGAATATAAGGGGGTAAATTCACCCCTCCACTTT.

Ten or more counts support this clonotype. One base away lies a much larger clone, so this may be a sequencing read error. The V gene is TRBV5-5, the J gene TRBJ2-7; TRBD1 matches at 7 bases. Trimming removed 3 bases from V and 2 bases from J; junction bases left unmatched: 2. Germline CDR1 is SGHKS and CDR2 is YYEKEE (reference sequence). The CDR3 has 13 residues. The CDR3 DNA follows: TGTGCCAGCAGCTGGGGGACAGCCTACGAGCAGTACTTC. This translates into CASSWGTAYEQYF.

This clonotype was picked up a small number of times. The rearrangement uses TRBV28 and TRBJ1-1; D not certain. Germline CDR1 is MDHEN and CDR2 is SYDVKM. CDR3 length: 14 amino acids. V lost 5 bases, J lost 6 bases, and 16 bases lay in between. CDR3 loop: CASSVTTPGPEAFF. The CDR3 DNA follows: TGTGCCAGCAGTGTAACTACCCCAGGCCCTGAAGCTTTCTTT.

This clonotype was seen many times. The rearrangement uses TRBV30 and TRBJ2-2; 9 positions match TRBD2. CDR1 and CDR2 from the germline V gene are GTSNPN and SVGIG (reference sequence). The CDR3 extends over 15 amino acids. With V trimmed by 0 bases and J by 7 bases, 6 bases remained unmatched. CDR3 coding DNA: TGTGCCTGGAGTGTACTAGCGGGCGTCGGCGGGGAGCTGTTTTTT. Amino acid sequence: CAWSVLAGVGGELFF. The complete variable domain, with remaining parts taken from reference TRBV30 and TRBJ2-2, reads SQTIHQWPATLVQPVGSPLSLECTVEGTSNPNLYWYRQAAGRGLQLLFYSVGIGQISSEVPQNLSASRPQDRQFILSSKKLLLSDSGFYLCAWSVLAGVGGELFFGEGSRLTVL.

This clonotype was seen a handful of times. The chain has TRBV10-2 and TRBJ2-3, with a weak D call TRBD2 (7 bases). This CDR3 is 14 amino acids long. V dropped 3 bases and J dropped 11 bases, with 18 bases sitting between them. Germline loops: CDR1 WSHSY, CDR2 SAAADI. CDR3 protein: CASSETGPPGGQYF. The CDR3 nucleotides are TGCGCCAGCAGTGAAACAGGGCCCCCGGGAGGGCAGTATTTT.

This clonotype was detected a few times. CDR3 DNA: TGTGCCAGCAGCTTAGTTGGTATTATGACAGGGGGCACAGGGACCCAGTACTTC. Protein: CASSLVGIMTGGTGTQYF. This sequence joins TRBV11-2 and TRBJ2-5; TRBD1 agrees at 10 bases. The V segment lost 1 base and the J segment 7 bases; nucleotides outside the gene matches: 15. This CDR3 comprises 18 residues. Germline lookup yields CDR1 SGHAT and CDR2 FQNNGV. Variable domain in full (rest from reference TRBV11-2 and TRBJ2-5): EAGVAQSPRYKIIEKRQSVAFWCNPISGHATLYWYQQILGQGPKLLIQFQNNGVVDDSQLPKDRFSAERLKGVDSTLKIQPAKLEDSAVYLCASSLVGIMTGGTGTQYFGPGTRLLVL.

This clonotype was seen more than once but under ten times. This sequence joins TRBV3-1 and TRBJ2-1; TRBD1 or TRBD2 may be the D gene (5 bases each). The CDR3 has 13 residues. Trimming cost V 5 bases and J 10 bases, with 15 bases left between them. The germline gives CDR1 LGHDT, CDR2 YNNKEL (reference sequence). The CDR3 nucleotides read TGTGCCAGCAGCTCATGGGTCGGGGCAGAGCAGTTCTTC. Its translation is CASSSWVGAEQFF.

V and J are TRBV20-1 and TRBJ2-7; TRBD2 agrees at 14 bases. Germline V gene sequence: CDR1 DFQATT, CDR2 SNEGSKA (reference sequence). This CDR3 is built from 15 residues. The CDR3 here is CSQTSGRAVSYEQYF. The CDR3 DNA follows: TGCAGCCAGACTAGCGGGAGGGCCGTGTCCTACGAGCAGTACTTC.

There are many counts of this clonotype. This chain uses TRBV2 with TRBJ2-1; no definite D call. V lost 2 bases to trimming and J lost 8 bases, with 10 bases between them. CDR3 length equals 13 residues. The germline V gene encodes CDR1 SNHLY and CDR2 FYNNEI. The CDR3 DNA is TGTGCCAGCAGTGAACAGATCGAACATGAGCAGTTCTTC. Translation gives CASSEQIEHEQFF.